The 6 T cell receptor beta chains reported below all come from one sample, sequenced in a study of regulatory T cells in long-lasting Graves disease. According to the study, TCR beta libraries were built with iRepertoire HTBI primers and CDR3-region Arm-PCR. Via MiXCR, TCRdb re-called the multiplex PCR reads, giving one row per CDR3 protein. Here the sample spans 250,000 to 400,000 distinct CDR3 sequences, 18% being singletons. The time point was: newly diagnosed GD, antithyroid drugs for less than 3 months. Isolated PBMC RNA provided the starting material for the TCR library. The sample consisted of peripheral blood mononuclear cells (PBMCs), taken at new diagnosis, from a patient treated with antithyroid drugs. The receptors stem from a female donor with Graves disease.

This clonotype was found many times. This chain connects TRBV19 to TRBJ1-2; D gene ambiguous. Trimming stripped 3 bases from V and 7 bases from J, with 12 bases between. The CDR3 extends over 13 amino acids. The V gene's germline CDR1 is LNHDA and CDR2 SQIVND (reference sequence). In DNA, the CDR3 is TGTGCCAGTAGTATTGACTCTTTGGGTGGCTACACCTTC. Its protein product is CASSIDSLGGYTF.

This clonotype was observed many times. The CDR3 region is CASTSDGTGVTSGNTIYF. In DNA form, the CDR3 reads TGTGCCAGCACCTCAGATGGGACAGGGGTTACCTCTGGAAACACCATATATTTT. The V gene is TRBV2, the J gene TRBJ1-3; 10 bases fit TRBD1. Germline loops: CDR1 SNHLY, CDR2 FYNNEI. With 7 bases clipped from V and 0 bases from J, the junction kept 12 bases outside the gene matches. The CDR3 is 18 amino acids.

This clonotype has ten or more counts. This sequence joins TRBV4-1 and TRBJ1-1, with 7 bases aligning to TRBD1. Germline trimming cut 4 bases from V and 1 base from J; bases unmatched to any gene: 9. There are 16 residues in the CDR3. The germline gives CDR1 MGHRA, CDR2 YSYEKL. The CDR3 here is CASSLILGTANTEAFF. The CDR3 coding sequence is TGCGCCAGCAGCCTGATACTTGGGACAGCGAACACTGAAGCTTTCTTT.

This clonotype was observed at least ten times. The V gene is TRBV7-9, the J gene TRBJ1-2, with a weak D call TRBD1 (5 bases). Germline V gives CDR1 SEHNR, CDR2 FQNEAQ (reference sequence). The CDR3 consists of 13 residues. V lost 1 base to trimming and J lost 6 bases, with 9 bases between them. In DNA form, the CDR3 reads TGTGCCAGCAGCTTAGTCGGGGGACATGGCTACACCTTC. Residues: CASSLVGGHGYTF.

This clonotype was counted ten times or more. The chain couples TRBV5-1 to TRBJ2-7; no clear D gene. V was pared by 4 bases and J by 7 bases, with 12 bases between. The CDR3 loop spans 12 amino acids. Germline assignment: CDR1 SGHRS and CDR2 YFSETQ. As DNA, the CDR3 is TGCGCCAGCAGCCCCGCTCTGGGAGAGCAGTACTTC. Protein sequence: CASSPALGEQYF.

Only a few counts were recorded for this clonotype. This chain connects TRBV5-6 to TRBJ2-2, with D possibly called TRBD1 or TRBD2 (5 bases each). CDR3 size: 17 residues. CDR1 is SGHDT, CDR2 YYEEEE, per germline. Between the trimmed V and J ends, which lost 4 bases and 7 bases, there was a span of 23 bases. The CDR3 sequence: CASSTLRDPNGGGELFF. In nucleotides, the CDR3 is TGTGCCAGCAGCACCCTCCGGGACCCAAACGGCGGCGGGGAGCTGTTTTTT.